The 28 T cell receptor beta chains below all came from one sample that was sequenced in a study of blood T cell repertoires in COVID-19. TCRdb keeps only in-frame clones here, not all; method: immunoSEQ multiplex PCR. The sample carries more than 130,000 clones, 87% recorded once. Sequenced: peripheral blood. The receptor set was obtained from a woman in her thirties or forties with acute or convalescent COVID-19.

V usage is TRBV11-1 and J usage is TRBJ2-5, with D possibly matching TRBD2 (7 bases). The CDR3 has 14 residues. Germline assignment: CDR1 SGHAT and CDR2 FQDESV (reference sequence). Trimming stripped 1 base from V and 5 bases from J, with 11 bases between. CDR3 coding DNA: TGTGCCAGCAGCTTAGAGGGGGGGGTGGAGACCCAGTACTTC. It encodes CASSLEGGVETQYF.

The genes are TRBV27 and TRBJ2-2; D is undetermined. V was cut by 5 bases and J by 5 bases, with 9 bases left in between. The CDR3 totals 13 residues. Germline V CDR1 and CDR2: MNHEY, SMNVEV (reference sequence). This CDR3 is CASSSAPTGELFF. Here the CDR3 DNA reads TGTGCCAGCAGTAGCGCACCGACCGGGGAGCTGTTTTTT.

The V gene is TRBV5-3, the J gene TRBJ2-5; D is perhaps TRBD2 (5 bases). TRBV5-3 is assigned to the ORF class and has an uncertain function. V was shortened by 0 bases and J by 0 bases, with 12 bases between the two germline ends. The CDR3 loop spans 16 amino acids. The CDR3 protein is CARSLVRKDYQETQYF. In DNA, the CDR3 is TGTGCCAGAAGCTTGGTGCGGAAGGACTACCAAGAGACCCAGTACTTC.

This clone was seen a handful of times. The chain recombines TRBV7-2 with TRBJ1-2, with D perhaps TRBD1 (6 bases). The CDR3 totals 15 residues. CDR1 and CDR2 (germline): SGHTA, FQGNSA. V lost 4 bases and J lost 4, with 16 bases in between. The CDR3 here is CASSSVSRGGYGYTF. The CDR3 bases are TGTGCCAGCAGCTCTGTTAGCAGGGGCGGCTATGGCTACACCTTC. The whole variable domain, filled in from reference TRBV7-2 and TRBJ1-2, reads GAGVSQSPSNKVTEKGKDVELRCDPISGHTALYWYRQSLGQGLEFLIYFQGNSAPDKSGLPSDRFSAERTGGSVSTLTIQRTQQEDSAVYLCASSSVSRGGYGYTFGSGTRLTVV.

This chain connects TRBV5-1 to TRBJ1-1; 7 nucleotides agree with TRBD1. Germline-derived CDR1 and CDR2 are SGHRS and YFSETQ. The CDR3 has 13 residues. V gave up 2 bases and J gave up 4 bases; unmatched junction bases: 2. This chain's CDR3 is CASSFDRATEAFF. The CDR3 nucleotides read TGCGCCAGCAGCTTCGACAGGGCCACTGAAGCTTTCTTT.

The chain recombines TRBV5-4 with TRBJ1-6; D is perhaps TRBD1 (6 bases). V gave up 0 bases and J gave up 4 bases, with 8 bases separating them. CDR1 and CDR2 from the germline V gene are SGHNT and YYREEE (reference sequence). This CDR3 has 15 residues. CDR3 amino acids: CASSLAGTYNSPLHF. CDR3 nucleotide sequence: TGTGCCAGCAGCTTGGCCGGGACATATAATTCACCCCTCCACTTT.

The genes are TRBV4-3 and TRBJ2-2; perhaps TRBD2 as D (6 bases). The CDR3 has 17 residues. From germline, CDR1 is LGHNA and CDR2 YSLEER. The ends were cut back, 0 bases at V and 3 bases at J, with 14 bases in the middle. DNA of the CDR3: TGCGCCAGCAGCCAAGAGACGGAGGGGACGGACACCGGGGAGCTGTTTTTT. It yields the protein CASSQETEGTDTGELFF.

The rearrangement links TRBV5-6 to TRBJ2-7, with D perhaps TRBD2 (7 bases). V was pared by 0 bases and J by 2 bases, with 12 bases between. This CDR3 region has 15 residues. Germline-derived CDR1 and CDR2 are SGHDT and YYEEEE. CDR3 amino acids: CASSLGAGAPYEQYF. DNA of the CDR3: TGTGCCAGCAGCTTGGGGGCGGGGGCCCCCTACGAGCAGTACTTC. Full variable domain (rest looked up from reference TRBV5-6 and TRBJ2-7): DAGVTQSPTHLIKTRGQQVTLRCSPKSGHDTVSWYQQALGQGPQFIFQYYEEEERQRGNFPDRFSGHQFPNYSSELNVNALLLGDSALYLCASSLGAGAPYEQYFGPGTRLTVT.

The rearrangement uses TRBV5-8 and TRBJ1-1; D perhaps matches TRBD1 (5 bases). With 4 bases removed from V and 3 bases from J, the gap between germline ends came to 13 bases. The germline V gene encodes CDR1 SGHTS and CDR2 YDEGEE. The CDR3 covers 14 residues. The DNA of the CDR3 is TGTGCCAGCAGCCTCCGGGGGGGATACACTGAAGCTTTCTTT. It is translated as CASSLRGGYTEAFF.

The chain recombines TRBV27 with TRBJ1-4, with a tentative D call TRBD1 (5 bases). The ends were cut back, 8 bases at V and 7 bases at J, with 20 bases in the middle. Germline V gene lookup returns CDR1 MNHEY and CDR2 SMNVEV (reference sequence). This CDR3 comprises 15 residues. CDR3 bases: TGTGCCAGCGGGGTAGGAGGGGCCCGGGGTGAAAAACTGTTTTTT. Protein product: CASGVGGARGEKLFF.

The chain recombines TRBV5-4 with TRBJ1-1, with D unclear. This CDR3 is 14 amino acids long. Trimming cost V 0 bases and J 5 bases, with 11 bases left between them. CDR1 and CDR2 (germline): SGHNT, YYREEE (reference sequence). CDR3 sequence (DNA): TGTGCCAGCAGCTTGGTTCCGGGGTTGACTGAAGCTTTCTTT. Its protein product is CASSLVPGLTEAFF.

This chain joins TRBV12-3 or TRBV12-4 and TRBJ1-1; D is uncertain. With 2 bases removed from V and 7 bases from J, the gap between germline ends came to 8 bases. CDR3 length: 12 amino acids. CDR3 protein: CASSLRFLEAFF. The CDR3 DNA reads as TGTGCCAGCAGTTTACGGTTTCTTGAAGCTTTCTTT.

The rearrangement uses TRBV9 and TRBJ1-4; 8 positions match TRBD1. V lost 3 bases and J lost 5; bases outside the gene matches: 12. The CDR3 is 17 amino acids. Germline CDR1 SGDLS, CDR2 YYNGEE. The CDR3 bases are TGTGCCAGCAGCGAGACAGGGGCGATAAACCCAAATGAAAAACTGTTTTTT. This sequence encodes CASSETGAINPNEKLFF.

The chain combines TRBV7-2 with TRBJ1-1, with 8 bases identical to TRBD1. This CDR3 is 16 amino acids long. Germline CDR1 SGHTA, CDR2 FQGNSA. After removal of 5 bases from V and 0 bases from J, the junction contained 8 bases not matched to a gene. The CDR3 spells CASSLWAGGMNTEAFF. CDR3 coding DNA: TGTGCCAGCAGCCTTTGGGCAGGGGGCATGAACACTGAAGCTTTCTTT.

This clone was counted a single time. J is TRBJ1-2 and V is TRBV5-6; D is unresolved. CDR1 and CDR2 (germline): SGHDT, YYEEEE. This CDR3 has 13 residues. The V gene lost 1 base and the J gene lost 8 bases, with 12 bases spanning the gap. CDR3 loop: CASSLPSEGGYTF. In nucleotides, the CDR3 is TGTGCCAGCAGCTTGCCGAGCGAAGGAGGCTACACCTTC.

The J gene is TRBJ1-1, the V gene TRBV5-5, with D possibly being TRBD1 (5 bases). The CDR3 is 15 amino acids. The germline V gene encodes CDR1 SGHKS and CDR2 YYEKEE (reference sequence). Trimming removed 3 bases from V and 0 bases from J, with 12 bases in between. CDR3 region: CASSWGTGVNTEAFF. In DNA form, the CDR3 reads TGTGCCAGCAGCTGGGGGACTGGGGTGAACACTGAAGCTTTCTTT.

Here the CDR3 DNA reads TGCGCCAGCAGGTTAACAGGGGCGAGGGACACCGGGGAGCTGTTTTTT. It yields the protein CASRLTGARDTGELFF. The V and J genes are TRBV5-1 and TRBJ2-2; 7 bases are a match to TRBD1. V dropped 5 bases and J dropped 3; count of bases not matched to a gene: 10. The germline V gene has CDR1 SGHRS and CDR2 YFSETQ. The CDR3 spans 16 residues.

V gene TRBV3-1 (or the pseudogene TRBV3-2) combines with J gene TRBJ2-1, with D unresolved. The germline CDR1 and CDR2 sequences are LGHDT and YNNKEL (reference sequence). V was shortened by 1 base and J by 7 bases, with 17 bases between the two germline ends. The CDR3 spans 16 residues. The CDR3 sequence is CASSQGFGVTRNEQFF. DNA of the CDR3: TGTGCCAGCAGCCAAGGATTCGGAGTCACAAGGAATGAGCAGTTCTTC.

This clone was detected a few times. The genes are TRBV25-1 and TRBJ1-3; tentatively, D is TRBD1 (6 bases). V was pared by 4 bases and J by 1 base, with 14 bases between. The germline gives CDR1 MGHDK, CDR2 SYGVNS. This CDR3 has 16 residues. CDR3 DNA: TGTGCCAGCAGTGCGACCCTAACAGGGTCTGGAAACACCATATATTTT. Translation: CASSATLTGSGNTIYF.

This rearrangement joins TRBV9 to TRBJ2-1, with TRBD2 matching over 7 bases. Trimming removed 3 bases from V and 4 bases from J; junction bases left unmatched: 13. This CDR3 comprises 17 residues. CDR1 is SGDLS and CDR2 is YYNGEE in the germline V gene. The DNA for the CDR3 is TGTGCCAGCAGCGGACTCAGGCATAGCGGGCAATACAATGAGCAGTTCTTC. Translated, it gives CASSGLRHSGQYNEQFF. The variable domain in full, with the rest retrieved from reference TRBV9 and TRBJ2-1, is DSGVTQTPKHLITATGQRVTLRCSPRSGDLSVYWYQQSLDQGLQFLIQYYNGEERAKGNILERFSAQQFPDLHSELNLSSLELGDSALYFCASSGLRHSGQYNEQFFGPGTRLTVL.

This clone has only one observation. The CDR3 DNA reads as TGTGCCAGCTCACCATTGACAGGGATCAATCAGCCCCAGCATTTT. This codes for CASSPLTGINQPQHF. J is TRBJ1-5 and V is TRBV18; TRBD1 matches 7 bases. CDR3 length: 15 amino acids. Germline lookup yields CDR1 KGHSH and CDR2 LQKENI. V trimming: 2 bases; J trimming: 3 bases; junction bases outside the gene matches: 4. Full variable domain (rest looked up from reference TRBV18 and TRBJ1-5): NAGVMQNPRHLVRRRGQEARLRCSPMKGHSHVYWYRQLPEEGLKFMVYLQKENIIDESGMPKERFSAEFPKEGPSILRIQQVVRGDSAAYFCASSPLTGINQPQHFGDGTRLSIL.

The J gene is TRBJ2-1, the V gene TRBV5-1; D is unresolved. CDR3 length equals 14 residues. V lost 2 bases to trimming and J lost 1 base, with 7 bases between them. Germline V gene sequence: CDR1 SGHRS, CDR2 YFSETQ. The CDR3 DNA reads TGCGCCAGCAGCTTTGGCTTGTCCTACAATGAGCAGTTCTTC. It yields the protein CASSFGLSYNEQFF. Complete variable domain (other parts from reference TRBV5-1 and TRBJ2-1): KAGVTQTPRYLIKTRGQQVTLSCSPISGHRSVSWYQQTPGQGLQFLFEYFSETQRNKGNFPGRFSGRQFSNSRSEMNVSTLELGDSALYLCASSFGLSYNEQFFGPGTRLTVL.

The chain couples TRBV5-1 to TRBJ2-5; D unresolved. Looked up from germline, CDR1 is SGHRS and CDR2 is YFSETQ. V was shortened by 4 bases and J by 5 bases, with 21 bases between the two germline ends. The CDR3 runs 16 residues. In DNA, the CDR3 is TGCGCCAGCAGCCCTCAACTACTCAACTTGGAGGAGACCCAGTACTTC. This sequence encodes CASSPQLLNLEETQYF.

CDR3 in amino acids: CASSPSSLAGLYEQYF. The CDR3 DNA follows: TGTGCCAGCAGCCCGTCTTCTCTAGCGGGACTCTACGAGCAGTACTTC. V and J are TRBV7-9 and TRBJ2-7; 9 bases align to TRBD2. Germline V CDR1 and CDR2: SEHNR, FQNEAQ (reference sequence). J was trimmed by 3 bases and V by 5 bases; bases with no gene match: 11. The CDR3 is 16 amino acids.

The chain has TRBV19 and TRBJ1-5; 7 nucleotides agree with TRBD1. V trimming: 7 bases; J trimming: 4 bases; junction bases outside the gene matches: 1. The CDR3 spans 12 residues. The V gene's germline CDR1 is LNHDA and CDR2 SQIVND (reference sequence). The CDR3 sequence is CASMGQNQPQHF. CDR3 DNA: TGTGCCAGTATGGGACAGAATCAGCCCCAGCATTTT.

The chain combines TRBV7-9 with TRBJ1-4; D is possibly TRBD1 (5 bases). CDR3 length: 17 amino acids. V was trimmed by 5 bases and J by 4 bases, leaving 20 bases between them. Per the germline V gene, CDR1 is SEHNR and CDR2 is FQNEAQ (reference sequence). CDR3 DNA: TGTGCCAGCAGCCCCCCCGCCGCCAGGGTGATTAATGAAAAACTGTTTTTT. Translating gives CASSPPAARVINEKLFF.

This clone came up once. V is TRBV6-5 and J is TRBJ1-2; 7 bases line up with TRBD1. Germline V gene lookup returns CDR1 MNHEY and CDR2 SVGAGI. The CDR3 is 13 residues long. V lost 6 bases, J lost 8 bases, and 9 bases stayed unmatched. CDR3 residues: CASRPDRARGYTF. In DNA form, the CDR3 reads TGTGCCAGCAGACCCGACAGGGCGAGAGGCTACACCTTC.

This chain uses TRBV6-5 with TRBJ1-5, with D possibly TRBD1 on 5 matching bases. CDR3 length equals 13 residues. Looked up from germline, CDR1 is MNHEY and CDR2 is SVGAGI. V lost 5 bases to trimming and J lost 3 bases, with 8 bases between them. Written as DNA, the CDR3 is TGTGCCAGCAGTACAGGCTTCAATCAGCCCCAGCATTTT. This encodes CASSTGFNQPQHF.